The T cell receptor (beta chain) described here comes from a study of human T cells and chemical hapten exposure. Across the whole study: Patches that contained 0.01% DPC were applied to the upper back and read at 6 days.

The time point here: patch test 1, 2 weeks after DPC sensitization. Treatment defined: therapeutic diphenylcyclopropenone sensitization with weekly scalp DPC. The CDR3 covers 13 residues. Trimming removed 0 bases from V and 9 bases from J, with 11 bases in between. Germline lookup yields CDR1 ENHRY and CDR2 SYGVKD. MiXCR, applied by TCRdb to the RACE reads, yields one record per CDR3 protein. This repertoire shows fewer than 400,000 distinct CDR3 sequences, roughly 6.9% found once; its top ten account for 7% to 10%. This sequence was found in a woman aged 18-29 years with alopecia areata. Some clones in this sample may be carry-over from other donors' samples. The starting material was whole blood, obtained in connection with sensitization to the hapten diphenylcyclopropenone (DPC). The V call is TRBV10-3, the J call TRBJ1-2; D unclear. This CDR3 reads CAISESLSSSYTF. CDR3 sequence (DNA): TGTGCCATCAGTGAGTCGCTGTCATCCAGCTACACCTTC.